This T cell receptor beta chain is from a study of naive and memory T cell subsets. From the second PCR step, alpha and beta chains were amplified apart. CD8 T cells were positively selected from what remained after CD4 positive selection. Four subsets defined by CD45RA and CD27 were sorted after CD3, CD4, CD8 and live/dead staining. Trimming shortened V by 2 bases and J by 5 bases, and 6 bases separated the two germline ends. The CDR3 extends over 12 amino acids. Germline CDR1 MNHEY, CDR2 SVGEGT. Two oligonucleotides, mixed equimolar, formed the beta constant-region primer covering TRBC1 and TRBC2. The ligated cDNA underwent four PCR rounds using SP2 and nested alpha and beta constant-region primers. TCRdb fed the UMI-ligation and nested PCR reads into MiXCR, producing one record per CDR3 protein. This table holds more than 100,000 distinct CDR3 sequences, about 36% found once.

The TCR comes from a human donor in good health. V gene TRBV6-2 or TRBV6-3 combines with J gene TRBJ1-2; D unresolved. The specimen sequenced was central memory CD4+ T cells from blood. CDR3 bases: TGTGCCAGCAGTTACGACGGGTATGGCTACACCTTC. It encodes CASSYDGYGYTF.